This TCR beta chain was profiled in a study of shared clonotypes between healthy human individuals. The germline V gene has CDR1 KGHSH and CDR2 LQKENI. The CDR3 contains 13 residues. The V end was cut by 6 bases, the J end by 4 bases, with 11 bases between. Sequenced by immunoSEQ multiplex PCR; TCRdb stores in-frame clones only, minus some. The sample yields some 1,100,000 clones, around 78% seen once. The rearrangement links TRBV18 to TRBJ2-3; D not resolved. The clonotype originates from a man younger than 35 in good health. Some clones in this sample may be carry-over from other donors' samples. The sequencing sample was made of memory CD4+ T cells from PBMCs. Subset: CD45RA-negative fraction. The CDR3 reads CASSRLYSDTQYF. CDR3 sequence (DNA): TGTGCCAGCTCGCGCCTGTACTCAGATACGCAGTATTTT.